This TCR beta chain was recorded in a study of OX40 agonist ivuxolimab in advanced cancers. As for the study in general: Age averaged 60 years (range roughly 23 to 80), and roughly 82% were male.

The assay was immunoSEQ multiplex PCR, and TCRdb's table has in-frame clones only and misses some. Seen here are about 79,000 clones, approximately 85% observed once, and the top ten hold 3.5% to 4.5%. The CDR3 runs to 11 residues. Germline lookup yields CDR1 SGHTA and CDR2 FQGNSA. The V gene lost 2 bases and the J gene lost 6 bases, with 3 bases spanning the gap. This specimen was CD4+ or CD8+ T cells sorted from blood, taken in a trial of the OX40 agonist ivuxolimab. The TCR sequence derives from an adult with an advanced solid tumor such as melanoma, head and neck, liver or kidney cancer. This rearrangement joins TRBV7-2 to TRBJ2-3; no clear D. Written as DNA, the CDR3 is TGTGCCAGCAGCTTATTGGATACGCAGTATTTT. Its translation is CASSLLDTQYF.